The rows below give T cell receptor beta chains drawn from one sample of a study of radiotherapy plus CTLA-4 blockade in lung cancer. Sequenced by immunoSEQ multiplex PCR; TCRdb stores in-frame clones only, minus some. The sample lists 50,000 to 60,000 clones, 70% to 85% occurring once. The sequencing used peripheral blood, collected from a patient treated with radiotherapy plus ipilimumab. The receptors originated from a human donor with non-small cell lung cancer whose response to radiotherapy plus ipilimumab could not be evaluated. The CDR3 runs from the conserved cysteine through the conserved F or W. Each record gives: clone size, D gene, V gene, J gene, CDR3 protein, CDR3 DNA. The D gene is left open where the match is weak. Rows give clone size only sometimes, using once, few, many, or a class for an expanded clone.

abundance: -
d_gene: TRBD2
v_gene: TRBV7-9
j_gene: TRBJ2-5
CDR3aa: CASSLAGGRETQYF
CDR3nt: TGTGCCAGCAGCTTAGCTGGCGGGAGAGAGACCCAGTACTTC

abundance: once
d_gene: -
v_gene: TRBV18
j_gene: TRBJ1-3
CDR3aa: CASSNSGGYFPSGNTIYF
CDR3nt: TGTGCCAGCTCAAACAGTGGGGGGTACTTTCCCTCTGGAAACACCATATATTTT

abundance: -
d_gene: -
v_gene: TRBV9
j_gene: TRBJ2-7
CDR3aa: CASSVGWQVEYEQYF
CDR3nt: TGTGCCAGCAGCGTAGGTTGGCAGGTTGAGTACGAGCAGTACTTC

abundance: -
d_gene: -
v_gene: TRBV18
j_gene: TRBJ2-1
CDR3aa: CASSLFPGVDNEQFF
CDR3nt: TGTGCCAGCTCACTTTTCCCGGGAGTGGACAATGAGCAGTTCTTC

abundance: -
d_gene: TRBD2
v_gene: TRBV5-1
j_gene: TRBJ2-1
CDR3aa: CASSGALAGNEQFF
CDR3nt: TGCGCCAGCAGCGGGGCCCTAGCGGGGAATGAGCAGTTCTTC

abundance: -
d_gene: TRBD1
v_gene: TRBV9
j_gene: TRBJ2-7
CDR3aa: CASSVGTGGSEQYF
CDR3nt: TGTGCCAGCAGCGTAGGGACAGGGGGCAGTGAGCAGTACTTC

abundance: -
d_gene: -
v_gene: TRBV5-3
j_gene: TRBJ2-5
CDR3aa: CARSLATPLMTARSVARETQYF
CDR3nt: TGTGCCAGAAGCTTGGCGACACCTCTAATGACAGCCCGCTCGGTCGCGCGGGAGACCCAGTACTTC

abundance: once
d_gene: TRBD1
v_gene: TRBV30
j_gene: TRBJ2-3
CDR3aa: CAWTGTGGTDTQYF
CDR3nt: TGTGCCTGGACCGGGACAGGGGGCACAGATACGCAGTATTTT

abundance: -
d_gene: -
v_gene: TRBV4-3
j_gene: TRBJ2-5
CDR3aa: CASSQDPRGEETQYF
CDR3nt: TGCGCCAGCAGCCAAGATCCCCGGGGAGAAGAGACCCAGTACTTC

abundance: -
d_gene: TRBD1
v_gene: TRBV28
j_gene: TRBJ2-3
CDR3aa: CASSLPGGNLYF
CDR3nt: TGTGCCAGCAGTCTCCCAGGGGGAAACCTGTATTTT

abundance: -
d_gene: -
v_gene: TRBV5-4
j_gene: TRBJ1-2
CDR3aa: CASSLFTGHYGYTF
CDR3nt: TGTGCCAGCAGCCTTTTTACAGGACACTATGGCTACACCTTC

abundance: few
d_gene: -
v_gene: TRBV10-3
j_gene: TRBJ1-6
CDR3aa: CANPFRDCSPLHF
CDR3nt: TGTGCCAACCCTTTCAGGGATTGTTCACCCCTCCACTTT

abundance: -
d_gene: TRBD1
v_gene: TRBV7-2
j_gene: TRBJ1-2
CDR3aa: CASSPQDRTHGYTF
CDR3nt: TGTGCCAGCAGCCCACAGGACAGGACCCATGGCTACACCTTC

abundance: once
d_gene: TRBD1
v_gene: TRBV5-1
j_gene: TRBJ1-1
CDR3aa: CASSEGQVEGDEAFF
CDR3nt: TGCGCCAGCAGCGAGGGACAGGTGGAGGGAGATGAAGCTTTCTTT

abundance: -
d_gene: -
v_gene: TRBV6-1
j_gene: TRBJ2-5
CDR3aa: CASSEAWEGALKTQYF
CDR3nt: TGTGCCAGCAGTGAAGCTTGGGAAGGGGCGCTTAAGACCCAGTACTTC

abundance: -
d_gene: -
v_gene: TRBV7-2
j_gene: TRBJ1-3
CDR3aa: CASSLGINGNTIYF
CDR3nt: TGTGCCAGCAGTCTCGGGATCAATGGAAACACCATATATTTT

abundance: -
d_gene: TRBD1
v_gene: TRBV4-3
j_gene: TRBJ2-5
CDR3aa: CASSQGEGTQYF
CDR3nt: TGCGCCAGCAGTCAGGGGGAAGGGACCCAGTACTTC

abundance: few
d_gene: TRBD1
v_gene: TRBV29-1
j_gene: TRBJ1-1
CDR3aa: CSVPKPGGTEAFF
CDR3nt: TGCAGCGTCCCCAAGCCAGGGGGCACTGAAGCTTTCTTT

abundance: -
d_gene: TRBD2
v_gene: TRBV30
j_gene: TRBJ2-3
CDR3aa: CAWTPGTSGTTDTQYF
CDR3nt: TGTGCCTGGACCCCTGGGACTAGCGGGACCACAGATACGCAGTATTTT

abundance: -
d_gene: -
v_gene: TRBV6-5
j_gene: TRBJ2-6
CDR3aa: CASSFRDSGANVLTF
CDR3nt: TGTGCCAGCAGTTTTCGGGACTCTGGGGCCAACGTCCTGACTTTC

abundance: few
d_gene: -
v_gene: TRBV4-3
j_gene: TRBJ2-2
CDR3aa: CASSLDTGELFF
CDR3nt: TGCGCCAGCAGCCTAGACACCGGGGAGCTGTTTTTT

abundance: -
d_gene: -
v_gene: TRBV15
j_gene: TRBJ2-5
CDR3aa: CATSRDYPAWTEETQYF
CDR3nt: TGTGCCACCAGCAGAGATTATCCAGCATGGACTGAAGAGACCCAGTACTTC

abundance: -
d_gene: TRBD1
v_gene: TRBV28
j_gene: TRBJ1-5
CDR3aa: CASSFPRTGMGQPQHF
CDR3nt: TGTGCCAGCAGTTTCCCTAGGACAGGGATGGGCCAGCCCCAGCATTTT

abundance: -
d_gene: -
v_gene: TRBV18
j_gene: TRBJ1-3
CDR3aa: CATRREGPYSGNTIYF
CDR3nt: TGTGCCACCCGCAGGGAGGGGCCTTACTCTGGAAACACCATATATTTT

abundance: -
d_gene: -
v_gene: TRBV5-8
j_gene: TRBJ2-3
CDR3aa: CASSLGQLSTQYF
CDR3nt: TGTGCCAGCAGCTTGGGCCAACTAAGTACGCAGTATTTT

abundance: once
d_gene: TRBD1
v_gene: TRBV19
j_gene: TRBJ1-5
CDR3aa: CASSRTGGDQPQHF
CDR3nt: TGTGCCAGTAGTCGGACAGGGGGGGATCAGCCCCAGCATTTT

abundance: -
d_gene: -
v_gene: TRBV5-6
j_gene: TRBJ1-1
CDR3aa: CASSLDRNTEAFF
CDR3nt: TGTGCCAGCAGCTTGGACAGAAACACTGAAGCTTTCTTT

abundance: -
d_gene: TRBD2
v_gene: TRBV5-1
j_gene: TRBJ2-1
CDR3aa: CASSPRTSGLGGRSEQFF
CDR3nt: TGCGCCAGCAGCCCTCGGACTAGCGGGCTGGGCGGTCGATCAGAGCAGTTCTTC

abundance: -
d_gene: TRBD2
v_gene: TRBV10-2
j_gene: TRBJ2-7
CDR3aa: CASSETPGLAGDPSYEQYF
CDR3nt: TGCGCCAGCAGTGAGACTCCGGGACTAGCGGGGGATCCGAGCTACGAGCAGTACTTC

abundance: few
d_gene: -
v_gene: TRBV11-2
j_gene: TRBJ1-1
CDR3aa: CASSGLMNTEAFF
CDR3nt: TGTGCCAGCAGCGGCCTCATGAACACTGAAGCTTTCTTT